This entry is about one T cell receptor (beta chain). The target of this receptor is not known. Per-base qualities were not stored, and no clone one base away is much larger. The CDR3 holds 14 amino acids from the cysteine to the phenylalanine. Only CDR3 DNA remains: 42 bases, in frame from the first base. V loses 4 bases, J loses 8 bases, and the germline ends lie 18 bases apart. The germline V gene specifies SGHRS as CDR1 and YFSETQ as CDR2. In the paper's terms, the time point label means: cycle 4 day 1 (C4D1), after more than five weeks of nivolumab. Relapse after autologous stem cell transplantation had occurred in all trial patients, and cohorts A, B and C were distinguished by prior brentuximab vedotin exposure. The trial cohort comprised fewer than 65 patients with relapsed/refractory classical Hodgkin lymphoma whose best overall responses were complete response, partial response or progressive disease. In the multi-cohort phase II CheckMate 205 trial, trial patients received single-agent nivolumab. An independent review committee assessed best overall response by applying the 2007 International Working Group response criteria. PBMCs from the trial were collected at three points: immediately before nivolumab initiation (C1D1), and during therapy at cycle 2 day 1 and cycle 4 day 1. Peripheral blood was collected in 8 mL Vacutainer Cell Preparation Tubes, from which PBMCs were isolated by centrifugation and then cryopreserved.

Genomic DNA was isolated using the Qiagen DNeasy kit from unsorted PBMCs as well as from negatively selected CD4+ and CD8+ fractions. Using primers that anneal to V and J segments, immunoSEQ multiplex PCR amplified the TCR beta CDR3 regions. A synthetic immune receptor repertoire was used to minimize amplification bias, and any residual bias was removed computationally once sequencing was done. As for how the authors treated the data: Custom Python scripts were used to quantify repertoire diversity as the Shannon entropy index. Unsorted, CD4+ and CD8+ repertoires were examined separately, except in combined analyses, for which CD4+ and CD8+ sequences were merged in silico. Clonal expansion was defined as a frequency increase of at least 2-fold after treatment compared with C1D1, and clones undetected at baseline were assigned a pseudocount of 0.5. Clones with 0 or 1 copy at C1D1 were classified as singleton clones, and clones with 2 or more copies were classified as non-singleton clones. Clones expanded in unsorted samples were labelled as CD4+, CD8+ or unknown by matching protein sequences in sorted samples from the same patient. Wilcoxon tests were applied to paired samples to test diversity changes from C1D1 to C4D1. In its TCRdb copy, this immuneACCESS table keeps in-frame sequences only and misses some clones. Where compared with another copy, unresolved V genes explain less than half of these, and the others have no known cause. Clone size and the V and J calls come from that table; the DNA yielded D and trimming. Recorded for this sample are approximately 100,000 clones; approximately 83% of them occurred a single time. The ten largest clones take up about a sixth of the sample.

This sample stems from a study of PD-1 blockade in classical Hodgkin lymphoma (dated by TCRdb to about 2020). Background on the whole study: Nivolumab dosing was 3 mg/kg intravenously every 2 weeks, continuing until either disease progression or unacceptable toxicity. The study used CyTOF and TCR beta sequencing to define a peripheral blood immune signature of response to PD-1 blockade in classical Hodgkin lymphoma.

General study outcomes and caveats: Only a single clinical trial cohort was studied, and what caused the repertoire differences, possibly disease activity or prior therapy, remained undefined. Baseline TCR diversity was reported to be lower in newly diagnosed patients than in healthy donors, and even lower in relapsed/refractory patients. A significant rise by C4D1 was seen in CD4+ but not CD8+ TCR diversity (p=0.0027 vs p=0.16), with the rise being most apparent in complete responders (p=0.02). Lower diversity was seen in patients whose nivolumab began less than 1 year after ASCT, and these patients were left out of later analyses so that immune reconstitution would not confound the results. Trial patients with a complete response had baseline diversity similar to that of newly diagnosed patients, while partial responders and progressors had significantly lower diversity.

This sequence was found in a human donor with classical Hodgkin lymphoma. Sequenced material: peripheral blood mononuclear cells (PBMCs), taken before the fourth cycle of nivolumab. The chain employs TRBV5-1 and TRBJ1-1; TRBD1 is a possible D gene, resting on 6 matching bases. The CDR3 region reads CASSAGGRTLEAFF. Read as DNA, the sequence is TGCGCCAGCAGCGCCGGGGGCAGGACCTTAGAAGCTTTCTTT.